This entry lists 29 T cell receptor beta chains sequenced from one sample in a study of technical replicates of blood from a handful of donors. Only in-frame clones appear in the TCRdb table, and some are missing; sequencing was by immunoSEQ multiplex PCR. The sample includes roughly 60,000 clones, around nine tenths of them seen just once. The material sequenced was PBMCs. These receptors were obtained from a human donor in good health. Some clones in this sample may be carry-over from other donors' samples.

The V and J genes are TRBV19 and TRBJ1-2; weak D call: TRBD1 (6 bases). The CDR3 is 13 residues long. Germline V gene data show CDR1 as LNHDA and CDR2 as SQIVND (reference sequence). V was cut by 3 bases and J by 2 bases, with 7 bases left in between. The CDR3 DNA sequence: TGTGCCAGTAGTATGGACAGAAACTATGGCTACACCTTC. This translates into CASSMDRNYGYTF.

This chain uses TRBV20-1 with TRBJ1-2, with a tentative D call TRBD1 (5 bases). The length of the CDR3 is 11 residues. Germline CDR1 reads DFQATT; CDR2 reads SNEGSKA (reference sequence). The CDR3 spells CSPTTGGGYTF. CDR3 sequence (DNA): TGCAGCCCTACAACGGGGGGGGGCTACACCTTC.

The chain is built from TRBV7-2 and TRBJ1-2; 9 bases are a match to TRBD1. The V segment lost 6 bases and the J segment 4 bases; nucleotides outside the gene matches: 9. Germline V gene sequence: CDR1 SGHTA, CDR2 FQGNSA. The CDR3 has 15 amino acids. The chain's CDR3 is CASRPGTGNSYGYTF. DNA of the CDR3: TGTGCCAGCAGACCTGGGACAGGGAATTCCTATGGCTACACCTTC.

This chain links TRBV29-1 with TRBJ1-4; 7 bases are shared with TRBD1. Germline assignment: CDR1 SQVTM and CDR2 ANQGSEA. The CDR3 covers 13 residues. The ends lost 3 bases at V and 8 bases at J; junction bases unmatched: 6. CDR3 region: CSVEEGAEEKLFF. The DNA for the CDR3 is TGCAGCGTTGAGGAGGGGGCGGAGGAAAAACTGTTTTTT. Supplemented by reference TRBV29-1 and TRBJ1-4, the full variable domain reads SAVISQKPSRDICQRGTSLTIQCQVDSQVTMMFWYRQQPGQSLTLIATANQGSEATYESGFVIDKFPISRPNLTFSTLTVSNMSPEDSSIYLCSVEEGAEEKLFFGSGTQLSVL.

The rearrangement links TRBV5-1 to TRBJ2-7; TRBD1 matches at 8 bases. Germline assignment: CDR1 SGHRS and CDR2 YFSETQ. V lost 3 bases to trimming and J lost 2 bases; unmatched junction nucleotides: 4. The CDR3 sequence is 14 residues long. The CDR3, as DNA: TGCGCCAGCAGCTACCAGGGGGCCGCCTACGAGCAGTACTTC. Amino acid sequence: CASSYQGAAYEQYF.

The V gene is TRBV5-4, the J gene TRBJ1-3; D may be TRBD1 (5 bases). CDR1 and CDR2 (germline): SGHNT, YYREEE (reference sequence). The CDR3 has 15 amino acids. V shed 4 bases and J shed 2 bases, with 13 bases lying between them. The CDR3 DNA is TGTGCCAGCAGCCCTGGGGGGTACACTGGAAACACCATATATTTT. Its translation: CASSPGGYTGNTIYF.

The chain recombines TRBV30 with TRBJ1-4, with D uncertain. V was shortened by 3 bases and J by 7 bases, with 12 bases between the two germline ends. This CDR3 comprises 13 residues. CDR1 is GTSNPN and CDR2 is SVGIG in the germline V gene (reference sequence). CDR3 DNA: TGTGCCTGGAGAGACGGGAAGAGTGAAAAACTGTTTTTT. It codes for CAWRDGKSEKLFF.

The rearrangement joins TRBV6-5 to TRBJ2-4; TRBD2 agrees at 10 bases. V shed 7 bases and J 6 bases; nucleotides not matched to a gene: 6. CDR3 length equals 14 residues. The germline V gene encodes CDR1 MNHEY and CDR2 SVGAGI. The DNA for the CDR3 is TGTGCCAGCAAGGTCAGCGGGGGGGCAAACATTCAGTACTTC. Its protein product is CASKVSGGANIQYF.

This clone was seen just once. The gene calls are TRBV5-6 and TRBJ2-5; D unresolved. V lost 0 bases and J 3 bases, leaving 9 bases between the germline ends. Germline lookup yields CDR1 SGHDT and CDR2 YYEEEE. This CDR3 is 14 amino acids long. CDR3 DNA sequence: TGTGCCAGCAGCTTGGTAGCAGCGAAAGAGACCCAGTACTTC. It yields the protein CASSLVAAKETQYF.

By sample share, this clone is medium-sized. The chain carries TRBV7-6 and TRBJ2-1; 9 bases align to TRBD2. There are 16 residues in the CDR3. V lost 1 base and J lost 4; bases outside the gene matches: 5. Germline V lookup: CDR1 SGHVS, CDR2 FNYEAQ. This CDR3 is CASSLETSGKYNEQFF. The DNA for the CDR3 is TGTGCCAGCAGCTTAGAGACTAGCGGAAAATACAATGAGCAGTTCTTC.

This sequence joins TRBV21-1 and TRBJ2-5; TRBD2 reflects the table's D call only, with no check against the DNA. TRBV21-1 is designated a pseudogene. This CDR3 spans 16 amino acids. CDR3 sequence (DNA): TGTGCCAGCAGCAAAATACTGCGGAGAACCCAAGAGACCCAGTACTTC. It codes for CASSKILRRTQETQYF.

V gene TRBV7-2 combines with J gene TRBJ2-1, with 10 bases aligning to TRBD2. In germline, CDR1 is SGHTA, CDR2 FQGNSA. The CDR3 runs 18 residues. The ends lost 0 bases at V and 7 bases at J; junction bases unmatched: 12. CDR3 region: CASSLAPGSSGRGNEQFF. In DNA, the CDR3 is TGTGCCAGCAGCTTAGCGCCCGGGTCTAGCGGGAGAGGTAATGAGCAGTTCTTC.

The chain is built from TRBV7-2 and TRBJ1-3; D is unresolved. Germline V lookup: CDR1 SGHTA, CDR2 FQGNSA. Trimming shortened V by 3 bases and J by 1 base, and 7 bases separated the two germline ends. This CDR3 is 14 amino acids long. CDR3 sequence (DNA): TGTGCCAGCAGCTTGGGAGAATCTGGAAACACCATATATTTT. It specifies CASSLGESGNTIYF.

This sequence joins TRBV13 and TRBJ1-1; D may be TRBD1 (5 bases). The V gene's germline CDR1 is PRHDT and CDR2 FYEKMQ (reference sequence). The CDR3 length is 12 residues. The V and J ends lost 4 bases and 7 bases respectively, with 10 bases between them. The CDR3: CASSSKTDEAFF. The CDR3 DNA reads TGTGCCAGCAGCTCCAAGACAGATGAAGCTTTCTTT.

The chain uses TRBV9 and TRBJ1-1; 11 bases align to TRBD1. The CDR3 has 15 amino acids. V gave up 3 bases and J gave up 3 bases; unmatched junction bases: 4. Germline values: CDR1 SGDLS, CDR2 YYNGEE. CDR3 bases: TGTGCCAGCAGCGGAGGACAGGGGGCATACACTGAAGCTTTCTTT. Its translation: CASSGGQGAYTEAFF. Full variable domain (missing parts from reference TRBV9 and TRBJ1-1): DSGVTQTPKHLITATGQRVTLRCSPRSGDLSVYWYQQSLDQGLQFLIQYYNGEERAKGNILERFSAQQFPDLHSELNLSSLELGDSALYFCASSGGQGAYTEAFFGQGTRLTVV.

As DNA, the CDR3 is TGTGCCAGCAGCTTTTCATACACCGGGGAGCTGTTTTTT. Protein: CASSFSYTGELFF. The rearrangement joins TRBV5-4 to TRBJ2-2, with D unclear. Trimming removed 2 bases at V and 3 bases at J, with 5 bases between. Looked up from germline, CDR1 is SGHNT and CDR2 is YYREEE (reference sequence). CDR3 size: 13 residues. Full variable domain (remainder filled in from reference TRBV5-4 and TRBJ2-2): ETGVTQSPTHLIKTRGQQVTLRCSSQSGHNTVSWYQQALGQGPQFIFQYYREEENGRGNFPPRFSGLQFPNYSSELNVNALELDDSALYLCASSFSYTGELFFGEGSRLTVL.

DNA of the CDR3: TGTGCCAGCAGCTTAGGGAAGGGGGGGGGCTATGGCTACACCTTC. This sequence encodes CASSLGKGGGYGYTF. This rearrangement joins TRBV7-2 to TRBJ1-2; TRBD1 might be the D (6 bases). This CDR3 has 15 residues. The germline V gene has CDR1 SGHTA and CDR2 FQGNSA. V lost 1 base and J lost 4, with 13 bases in between.

V gene TRBV12-5 combines with J gene TRBJ2-5, with TRBD2 as a possible D gene (6 bases). There are 13 residues in the CDR3. CDR1 is LGHNT, CDR2 FRNRAP, per germline. Trimming removed 4 bases from V and 3 bases from J, with 9 bases in between. The CDR3 bases are TGTGCTAGTGGTTCCGGGACTGAAGAGACCCAGTACTTC. This encodes CASGSGTEETQYF.

The chain joins TRBV4-1 to TRBJ2-7; tentative D call: TRBD2 (6 bases). Germline values: CDR1 MGHRA, CDR2 YSYEKL. The CDR3 consists of 15 residues. Trimming removed 4 bases from V and 2 bases from J, with 15 bases in between. The CDR3, as DNA: TGCGCCAGCAGCCGGACTATGGACACAGCCTACGAGCAGTACTTC. The encoded protein is CASSRTMDTAYEQYF.

The chain combines TRBV5-8 with TRBJ1-1; D call uncertain. The CDR3 totals 11 residues. The V gene lost 4 bases and the J gene lost 2 bases, with 3 bases spanning the gap. Looked up from germline, CDR1 is SGHTS and CDR2 is YDEGEE. Here the CDR3 DNA reads TGTGCCAGCAGCCTCAACACTGAAGCTTTCTTT. This gives the protein CASSLNTEAFF.

This clone was detected once. This rearrangement joins TRBV1 to TRBJ2-5; TRBD2 is taken as the D call from the table, unchecked against the DNA. TRBV1 represents a pseudogene. The CDR3 consists of 16 residues. CDR3 sequence reads: CTSSQDRPPGEETQYF. The CDR3 nucleotides read TGCACCAGCAGCCAAGATCGGCCCCCCGGGGAAGAGACCCAGTACTTC.

The chain carries TRBV4-2 and TRBJ2-7; TRBD2 matches 7 bases. CDR3 size: 15 residues. The germline V gene encodes CDR1 LGHNA and CDR2 YNFKEQ. V shed 1 base, J shed 0 bases, and the junction held 3 bases outside the gene matches. The chain's CDR3 is CASSQGREPSYEQYF. The CDR3 coding sequence is TGTGCCAGCAGCCAAGGGCGGGAGCCCTCCTACGAGCAGTACTTC.

The chain carries TRBV29-1 and TRBJ2-2; 10 nucleotides agree with TRBD1. V lost 7 bases and J lost 0; bases outside the gene matches: 8. Germline values: CDR1 SQVTM, CDR2 ANQGSEA. The CDR3 length is 16 residues. CDR3: CSATRGQGSNTGELFF. CDR3 nucleotide sequence: TGCAGCGCTACCCGGGGACAGGGGTCGAACACCGGGGAGCTGTTTTTT.

V is TRBV2 and J is TRBJ2-5; 14 bases fit TRBD2. The V and J ends lost 6 bases and 4 bases, in that order; junction bases with no gene match: 7. The CDR3 consists of 16 residues. Germline assignment: CDR1 SNHLY and CDR2 FYNNEI. Here the CDR3 DNA reads TGTGCCAGCAGGGGGACTAGCGGGAGTAGGCGAGAGACCCAGTACTTC. It encodes CASRGTSGSRRETQYF.

V gene TRBV18 combines with J gene TRBJ2-3; 8 nucleotides align to TRBD1. The CDR3 runs to 15 residues. In germline, CDR1 is KGHSH, CDR2 LQKENI. Trimming took 2 bases from V and 1 from J; bases not matched to a gene: 2. This CDR3 reads CASSPRTGRTDTQYF. The DNA of the CDR3 is TGTGCCAGCTCACCAAGGACAGGGCGCACAGATACGCAGTATTTT.

This clone was counted a few times. The chain combines TRBV14 with TRBJ1-1; 8 bases match TRBD1. The V segment lost 3 bases and the J segment 6 bases; nucleotides outside the gene matches: 6. The V gene's germline CDR1 is SGHDN and CDR2 FVKESK. The CDR3 sequence is 14 residues long. CDR3 region: CASSQDGQGAEAFF. CDR3 nucleotides: TGTGCCAGCAGCCAGGATGGACAGGGCGCTGAAGCTTTCTTT.

This chain links TRBV6-5 with TRBJ1-1; TRBD1 matches 7 bases. The CDR3 is 14 amino acids. V shed 5 bases, J shed 4 bases, and the junction held 7 bases outside the gene matches. Germline V lookup: CDR1 MNHEY, CDR2 SVGAGI. This chain's CDR3 is CASSDTGASTEAFF. The CDR3 DNA follows: TGTGCCAGCAGTGATACAGGGGCAAGCACTGAAGCTTTCTTT.

The V gene is TRBV28, the J gene TRBJ1-3; 8 bases map to TRBD1. This CDR3 spans 14 amino acids. The germline gives CDR1 MDHEN, CDR2 SYDVKM. V was clipped by 6 bases and J by 4 bases; unmatched bases: 5. The CDR3 loop reads CASSLRDRGNTIYF. CDR3 DNA sequence: TGTGCCAGCAGCCTACGGGACAGGGGAAACACCATATATTTT.

This clone is a singleton in its sample. This chain uses TRBV5-3 with TRBJ2-5; TRBD2 matches at 9 bases. TRBV5-3 is placed among ORFs of uncertain function. V lost 4 bases to trimming and J lost 2 bases; unmatched junction nucleotides: 15. The CDR3 consists of 18 residues. The DNA for the CDR3 is TGTGCCAGAAGCCCCGAGGGGGATAGCGGGGGTGATCAAGAGACCCAGTACTTC. It yields the protein CARSPEGDSGGDQETQYF.